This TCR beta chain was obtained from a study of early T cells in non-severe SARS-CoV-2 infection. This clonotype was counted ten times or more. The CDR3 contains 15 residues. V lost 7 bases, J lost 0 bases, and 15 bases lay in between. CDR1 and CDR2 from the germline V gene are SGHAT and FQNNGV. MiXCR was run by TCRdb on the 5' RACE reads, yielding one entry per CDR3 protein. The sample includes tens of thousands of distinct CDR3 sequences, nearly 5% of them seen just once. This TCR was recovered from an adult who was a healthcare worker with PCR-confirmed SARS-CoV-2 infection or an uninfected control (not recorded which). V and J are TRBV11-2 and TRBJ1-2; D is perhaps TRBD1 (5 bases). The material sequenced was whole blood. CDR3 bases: TGTGCCAGCACAATCTCAGGGTTAGCTAACTATGGCTACACCTTC. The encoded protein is CASTISGLANYGYTF.